Listed below are T cell receptor beta chains from one sample, sequenced in a study of blood T cell repertoires in COVID-19. TCRdb's copy holds only in-frame clones and misses some; the assay was immunoSEQ multiplex PCR. The data show about 140,000 clones, roughly three quarters seen once. The source material was peripheral blood. The receptors stem from a woman aged 60-75 years with acute or convalescent COVID-19. The CDR3 runs from the conserved cysteine through the conserved F or W. Fields, in order: J gene, V gene, D gene, clone size, CDR3 protein, CDR3 DNA. The D gene is left open where the match is weak. Not every row has a clone size; where given, it reads once, few, many or a size class.

TRBJ1-5	TRBV28	-	-	CASRLRTVDSNQPQHF	TGTGCCAGCAGACTACGGACAGTAGATAGCAATCAGCCCCAGCATTTT
TRBJ2-3	TRBV6-1	-	-	CASSEGLAFSDTQYF	TGTGCCAGCAGTGAAGGGCTAGCGTTCTCAGATACGCAGTATTTT
TRBJ1-5	TRBV15	-	-	CATSRDSYQPQHF	TGTGCCACCAGCAGGGACAGCTATCAGCCCCAGCATTTT
TRBJ1-1	TRBV18	-	-	CASSPTQNTEAFF	TGTGCCAGCTCACCTACACAGAACACTGAAGCTTTCTTT
TRBJ2-3	TRBV12-5	-	-	CASGLDSTDTQYF	TGTGCTAGTGGACTAGACAGCACAGATACGCAGTATTTT
TRBJ2-3	TRBV5-1	-	-	CASSFQGSDTQYF	TGCGCCAGCAGCTTCCAGGGGTCAGATACGCAGTATTTT
TRBJ1-6	TRBV28	TRBD1	-	CASSGTGLKGSPLHF	TGTGCCAGCAGTGGGACAGGGCTTAAGGGTTCACCCCTCCACTTT
TRBJ1-1	TRBV3-1/TRBV3-2	-	-	CASSLGRGGTEAFF	TGTGCCAGCAGCCTGGGGCGGGGCGGCACTGAAGCTTTCTTT
TRBJ2-5	TRBV30	TRBD2	-	CAWSVWAGLAFQETQYF	TGTGCCTGGAGTGTATGGGCGGGACTAGCCTTCCAAGAGACCCAGTACTTC
TRBJ2-3	TRBV4-1	-	few	CASSPARGANTDTQYF	TGCGCCAGCAGCCCTGCCCGGGGGGCGAACACAGATACGCAGTATTTT
TRBJ1-2	TRBV20-1	-	few	CSASSRETLYGYTF	TGCAGTGCAAGTAGCAGGGAAACCCTTTATGGCTACACCTTC
TRBJ1-2	TRBV30	-	-	CAWNGGYGYTF	TGTGCCTGGAATGGGGGGTATGGCTACACCTTC
TRBJ1-2	TRBV30	-	-	CAWSGSRTVNTF	TGTGCCTGGAGTGGATCCAGGACAGTCAACACCTTC
TRBJ2-3	TRBV30	-	-	CAWTLAGDTQYF	TGTGCCTGGACACTAGCAGGAGATACGCAGTATTTT
TRBJ2-7	TRBV27	-	-	CASSLYLGGSYEQYF	TGTGCCAGCAGTTTATATCTCGGGGGCTCCTACGAGCAGTACTTC
TRBJ2-7	TRBV27	TRBD2	-	CASWGTSGSYEQYF	TGTGCCAGCTGGGGTACTAGCGGGAGCTACGAGCAGTACTTC
TRBJ2-1	TRBV6-6	TRBD2	-	CASTFSGRADEQFF	TGTGCCAGCACCTTCAGCGGGAGGGCCGATGAGCAGTTCTTC
TRBJ2-7	TRBV27	TRBD2	few	CASRPGLAYEQYF	TGTGCCAGCAGGCCGGGACTAGCCTACGAGCAGTACTTC
TRBJ2-5	TRBV6-2/TRBV6-3	TRBD2	-	CASSYRTSGEETQYF	TGTGCCAGCAGTTACCGGACTAGCGGGGAAGAGACCCAGTACTTC
TRBJ2-6	TRBV28	-	-	CASSPTISGANVLTF	TGTGCCAGCAGTCCGACAATTTCTGGGGCCAACGTCCTGACTTTC
TRBJ2-1	TRBV19	-	-	CASRAVLGYNEQFF	TGTGCCAGTAGGGCGGTTCTCGGATACAATGAGCAGTTCTTC
TRBJ1-2	TRBV6-5	TRBD1	-	CASRQGQGRGYTF	TGTGCCAGCAGGCAGGGACAGGGAAGAGGCTACACCTTC
TRBJ2-2	TRBV5-4	-	-	CASSLGPTSGTGELFF	TGTGCCAGCAGCTTGGGTCCTACCTCGGGGACCGGGGAGCTGTTTTTT
TRBJ1-5	TRBV19	-	-	CASSSNGGAAQPQHF	TGTGCCAGTAGCTCAAATGGGGGGGCGGCTCAGCCCCAGCATTTT
TRBJ2-3	TRBV9	TRBD2	-	CASSVARTSGRYTDTQYF	TGTGCCAGCAGCGTAGCTCGGACTAGCGGGCGATACACAGATACGCAGTATTTT
TRBJ2-7	TRBV2	TRBD2	-	CASSRKIGSPIGGSPHEQYF	TGTGCCAGCAGCCGCAAGATAGGAAGCCCCATCGGCGGGAGTCCCCACGAGCAGTACTTC
TRBJ2-1	TRBV7-9	-	-	CASSLINEQFF	TGTGCCAGCAGCTTAATAAATGAGCAGTTCTTC
TRBJ2-3	TRBV28	TRBD2	-	CASSLFSSGRTDTQYF	TGTGCCAGCAGTTTATTCTCTAGCGGGAGGACAGATACGCAGTATTTT
TRBJ2-7	TRBV27	TRBD2	-	CASSSGTSGLNEQYF	TGTGCCAGCAGCTCGGGGACTAGCGGTTTGAATGAGCAGTACTTC
TRBJ2-7	TRBV28	-	-	CASRETAQDYEQYF	TGTGCCAGCAGGGAGACAGCTCAAGACTACGAGCAGTACTTC
TRBJ2-7	TRBV9	-	once	CPRRGGGARGSEQYF	TGTCCCCGCCGCGGGGGCGGGGCCCGGGGGAGCGAGCAGTACTTC
TRBJ1-5	TRBV5-6	TRBD1	-	CASSLWGQGIQPQHF	TGTGCCAGCAGCTTGTGGGGACAGGGGATTCAGCCCCAGCATTTT
TRBJ1-5	TRBV12-3/TRBV12-4	TRBD1	-	CASTTGDQPQHF	TGTGCCAGCACTACAGGGGATCAGCCCCAGCATTTT
TRBJ2-3	TRBV19	-	-	CASSVAGTDTQYF	TGTGCCAGTAGTGTGGCAGGCACAGATACGCAGTATTTT
TRBJ2-1	TRBV7-9	TRBD1	once	CASSLNLWDRAYNEQFF	TGTGCCAGCAGCTTGAACCTCTGGGACAGAGCCTACAATGAGCAGTTCTTC
TRBJ2-7	TRBV5-1	TRBD2	-	CASSLALAGGISYEQYF	TGCGCCAGCAGCTTGGCACTAGCGGGAGGTATTTCCTACGAGCAGTACTTC